This entry lists 2 T cell receptor beta chains sequenced from one sample in a study of OX40 agonist ivuxolimab in advanced cancers. Measured with immunoSEQ multiplex PCR; TCRdb has only the in-frame clones, and not every one. Among about 80,000 clones listed, 85% were seen once. The sequencing used CD4+ or CD8+ T cells sorted from blood, collected in a trial of the OX40 agonist ivuxolimab. These receptors came from an adult with an advanced solid tumor such as melanoma, head and neck, liver or kidney cancer.

The chain has TRBV2 and TRBJ1-1, with D unclear. CDR3 length: 13 residues. CDR1 and CDR2 (germline): SNHLY, FYNNEI. Trimming removed 7 bases from V and 0 bases from J, with 9 bases in between. The CDR3 is CASNPDMNTEAFF. The CDR3 nucleotides are TGTGCCAGCAACCCAGACATGAACACTGAAGCTTTCTTT.

This clone was observed once. The chain has TRBV5-6 and TRBJ1-5; D perhaps matches TRBD1 (6 bases). Trimming cost V 5 bases and J 6 bases, with 18 bases left between them. There are 15 residues in the CDR3. Germline values: CDR1 SGHDT, CDR2 YYEEEE. CDR3 coding DNA: TGTGCCAGCAGTTTGAGGGGGGCCGTCGGTCAGCCCCAGCATTTT. It specifies CASSLRGAVGQPQHF.